This TCR beta chain was recorded in a study of technical replicates of blood from a handful of donors. Germline assignment: CDR1 SGHTA and CDR2 FQGTGA. Trimming at V came to 0 bases and at J to 5 bases, leaving 5 bases not matched to a gene. This CDR3 comprises 15 residues. Data came from immunoSEQ multiplex PCR; TCRdb stores just in-frame clones and leaves some out. The table includes about 100,000 clones, 85% to 95% detected once. This clonotype was sampled from a human donor in good health. The chain combines TRBV7-3 with TRBJ2-3, with 7 positions matching TRBD1. The sample comprised T cells isolated from PBMCs. CDR3 in DNA: TGTGCCAGCAGCTTAACAGGGGGCCGCTTAGATACGCAGTATTTT. This codes for CASSLTGGRLDTQYF.